This T cell receptor (beta chain) was documented in a study of shared clonotypes between healthy human individuals. Broader study findings: Rarefaction showed sorted-subset sequencing was incomplete despite large depth.

Germline-derived CDR1 and CDR2 are LNHNV and YYDKDF (reference sequence). V was pared by 0 bases and J by 0 bases, with 12 bases between. This CDR3 is 16 amino acids long. About this clone: Its antigen is currently unknown.

TCRdb's copy holds only in-frame clones and misses some; the assay was immunoSEQ multiplex PCR. The top ten clones hold approximately 0.4% of a sample with about 2.3 million clones, roughly 92% of them seen once. The clonotype was recovered from a man aged 18 to 29 in good health. Some clones in this sample may be carry-over from other donors' samples. This sequence joins TRBV15 and TRBJ2-7, with D possibly being TRBD2 (5 bases). What was sequenced was naive CD4+ T cells from PBMCs. The subset here: CD45RA+ positively selected. Written as DNA, the CDR3 is TGTGCCACCAGCAGAGATCTCGCGGGCCGCTCCTACGAGCAGTACTTC. It is translated as CATSRDLAGRSYEQYF.